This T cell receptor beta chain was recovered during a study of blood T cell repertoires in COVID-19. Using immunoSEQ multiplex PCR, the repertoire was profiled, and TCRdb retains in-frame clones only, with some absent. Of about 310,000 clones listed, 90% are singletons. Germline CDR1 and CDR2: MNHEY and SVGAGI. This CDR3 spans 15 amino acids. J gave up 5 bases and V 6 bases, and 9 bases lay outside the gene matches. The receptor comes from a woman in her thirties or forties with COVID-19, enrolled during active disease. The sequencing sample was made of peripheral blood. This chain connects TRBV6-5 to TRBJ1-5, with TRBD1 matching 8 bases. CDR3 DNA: TGTGCCAGCAGCCAGCAGGGGGCGAGGGATCAGCCCCAGCATTTT. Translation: CASSQQGARDQPQHF.